The sequence of this T cell receptor beta chain was determined in a study of CD8 T cells in ankylosing spondylitis. Study-level points and caveats: Earlier literature documents some of the motif variants in reactive arthritis synovial fluid and blood. Apparently characteristic of ankylosing spondylitis blood was a TCR beta motif (roughly 8 highly homologous variants).

This CDR3 spans 15 amino acids. Germline V gene lookup returns CDR1 KGHSH and CDR2 LQKENI. Losses at the gene ends were 7 bases for V and 3 bases for J; bases not matched to a gene: 8. TCRdb ran MiXCR on the 5' RACE reads and lists one entry per CDR3 protein. The data contain 800,000 to 900,000 distinct CDR3 sequences, roughly 12% of them singletons. With respect to this clonotype: Its cognate antigen is unknown.

Sequenced sample: blood, either unsorted or a sorted T cell fraction (not recorded which). The chain couples TRBV18 to TRBJ2-1, with TRBD2 identical over 8 bases. This TCR was recovered from a male donor with ankylosing spondylitis. The CDR3 loop is CASLRPGGGYNEQFF. The CDR3 DNA reads as TGTGCCAGCTTACGACCGGGAGGGGGCTACAATGAGCAGTTCTTC.